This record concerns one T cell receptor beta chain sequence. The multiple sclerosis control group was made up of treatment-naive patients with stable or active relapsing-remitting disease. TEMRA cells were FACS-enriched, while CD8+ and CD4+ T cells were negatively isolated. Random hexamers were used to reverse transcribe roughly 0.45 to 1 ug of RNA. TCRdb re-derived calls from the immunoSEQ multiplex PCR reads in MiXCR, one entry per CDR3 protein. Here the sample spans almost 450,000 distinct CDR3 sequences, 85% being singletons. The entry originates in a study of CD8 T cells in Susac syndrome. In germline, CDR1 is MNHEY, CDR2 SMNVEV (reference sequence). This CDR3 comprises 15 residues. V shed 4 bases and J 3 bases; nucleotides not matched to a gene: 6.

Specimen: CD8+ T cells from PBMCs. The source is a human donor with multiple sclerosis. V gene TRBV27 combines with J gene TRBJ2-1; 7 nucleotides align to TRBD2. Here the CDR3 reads CASSWGGDGYNEQFF. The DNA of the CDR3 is TGTGCCAGCAGTTGGGGGGGGGACGGCTACAATGAGCAGTTCTTC.